This T cell receptor beta chain originates from a study of spatial heterogeneity in lung cancer. There are 12 residues in the CDR3. V was clipped by 3 bases and J by 3 bases, with 3 bases between them. CDR1 LGHDT and CDR2 YNNKEL come from the germline V gene (reference sequence). Time point indicated: sample taken at primary tumor resection. No cell sorting; template was whole RNA from tumor, lung tissue or PBMC. TCRdb re-called the 5' RACE reads through MiXCR, storing one row per CDR3 protein. Among about 17,000 distinct CDR3 sequences, around a fifth were seen once, and the ten largest hold 19%. This receptor was identified in a female donor with early-stage non-small cell lung cancer. The starting material was PBMCs, obtained at surgery. The chain carries TRBV3-1 and TRBJ1-5; unclear D gene. CDR3 protein: CASSQLNQPQHF. CDR3 sequence (DNA): TGTGCCAGCAGCCAGCTCAATCAGCCCCAGCATTTT.